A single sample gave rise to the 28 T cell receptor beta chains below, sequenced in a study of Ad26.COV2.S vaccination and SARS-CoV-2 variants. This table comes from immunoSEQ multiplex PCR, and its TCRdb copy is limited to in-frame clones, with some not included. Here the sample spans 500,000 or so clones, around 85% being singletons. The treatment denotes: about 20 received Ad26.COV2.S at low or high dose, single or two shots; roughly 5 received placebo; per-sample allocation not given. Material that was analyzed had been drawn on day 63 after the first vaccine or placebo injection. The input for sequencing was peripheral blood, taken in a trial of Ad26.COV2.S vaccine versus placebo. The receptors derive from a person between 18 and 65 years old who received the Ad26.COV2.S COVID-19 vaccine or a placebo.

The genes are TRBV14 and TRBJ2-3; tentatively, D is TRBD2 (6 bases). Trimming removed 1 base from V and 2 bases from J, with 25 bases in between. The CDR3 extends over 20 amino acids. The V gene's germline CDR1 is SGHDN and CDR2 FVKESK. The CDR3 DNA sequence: TGTGCCAGCAGCCAAGTACTGGCGGGAACACCGCGGACACTCACAGATACGCAGTATTTT. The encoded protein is CASSQVLAGTPRTLTDTQYF. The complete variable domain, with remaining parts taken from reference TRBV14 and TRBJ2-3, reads EAGVTQFPSHSVIEKGQTVTLRCDPISGHDNLYWYRRVMGKEIKFLLHFVKESKQDESGMPNNRFLAERTGGTYSTLKVQPAELEDSGVYFCASSQVLAGTPRTLTDTQYFGPGTRLTVL.

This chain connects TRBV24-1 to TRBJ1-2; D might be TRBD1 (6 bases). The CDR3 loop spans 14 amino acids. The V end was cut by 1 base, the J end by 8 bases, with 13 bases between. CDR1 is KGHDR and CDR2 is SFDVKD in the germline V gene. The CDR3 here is CATSDFFGTQGYTF. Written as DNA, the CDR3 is TGTGCCACCAGTGATTTCTTCGGGACACAGGGCTACACCTTC.

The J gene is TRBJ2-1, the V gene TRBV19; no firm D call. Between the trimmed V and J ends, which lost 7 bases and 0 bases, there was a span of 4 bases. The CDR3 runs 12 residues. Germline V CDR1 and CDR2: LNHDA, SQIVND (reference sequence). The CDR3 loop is CASKGSYNEQFF. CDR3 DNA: TGTGCCAGTAAGGGCTCCTACAATGAGCAGTTCTTC. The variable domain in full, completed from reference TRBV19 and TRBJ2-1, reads DGGITQSPKYLFRKEGQNVTLSCEQNLNHDAMYWYRQDPGQGLRLIYYSQIVNDFQKGDIAEGYSVSREKKESFPLTVTSAQKNPTAFYLCASKGSYNEQFFGPGTRLTVL.

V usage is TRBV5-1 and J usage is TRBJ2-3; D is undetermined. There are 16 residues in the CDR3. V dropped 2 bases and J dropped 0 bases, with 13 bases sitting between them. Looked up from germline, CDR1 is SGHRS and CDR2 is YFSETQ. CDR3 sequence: CASSFTDLRSTDTQYF. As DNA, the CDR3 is TGCGCCAGCAGCTTTACCGACTTGCGAAGCACAGATACGCAGTATTTT.

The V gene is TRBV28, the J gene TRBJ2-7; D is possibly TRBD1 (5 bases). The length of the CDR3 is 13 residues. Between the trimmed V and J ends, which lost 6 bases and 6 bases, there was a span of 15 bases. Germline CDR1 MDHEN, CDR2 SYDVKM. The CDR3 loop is CASRGPRYSEQYF. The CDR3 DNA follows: TGTGCCAGCAGGGGGCCGCGGTATAGCGAGCAGTACTTC.

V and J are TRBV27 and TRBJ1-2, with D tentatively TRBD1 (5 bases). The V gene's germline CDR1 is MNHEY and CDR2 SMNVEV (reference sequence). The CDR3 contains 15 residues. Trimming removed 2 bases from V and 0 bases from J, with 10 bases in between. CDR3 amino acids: CASSLNRLANYGYTF. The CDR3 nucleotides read TGTGCCAGCAGTTTAAACAGGCTTGCTAACTATGGCTACACCTTC.

The CDR3, as DNA: TGTGCCAGCAGCCGGACAGCTCGGGGGCATGGCTACACCTTC. It translates to CASSRTARGHGYTF. V and J are TRBV3-1 (or the pseudogene TRBV3-2) and TRBJ1-2; TRBD1 might be the D (6 bases). The CDR3 totals 14 residues. Germline V gene lookup returns CDR1 LGHDT and CDR2 YNNKEL (reference sequence). V was cut by 4 bases and J by 6 bases, with 15 bases left in between.

The CDR3 region is CASRFTLATQETQYF. The DNA of the CDR3 is TGTGCCAGCAGATTTACTCTAGCGACACAAGAGACCCAGTACTTC. The chain recombines TRBV27 with TRBJ2-5; tentative D call: TRBD2 (6 bases). V lost 6 bases to trimming and J lost 2 bases, with 16 bases between them. This CDR3 region has 15 residues. Germline assignment: CDR1 MNHEY and CDR2 SMNVEV (reference sequence).

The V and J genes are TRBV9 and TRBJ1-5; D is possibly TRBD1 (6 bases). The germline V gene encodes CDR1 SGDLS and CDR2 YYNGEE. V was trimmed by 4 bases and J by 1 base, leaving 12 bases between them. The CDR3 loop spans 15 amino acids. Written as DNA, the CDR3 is TGTGCCAGCAGCCCTGCCGGGACAAGCAATCAGCCCCAGCATTTT. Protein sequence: CASSPAGTSNQPQHF.

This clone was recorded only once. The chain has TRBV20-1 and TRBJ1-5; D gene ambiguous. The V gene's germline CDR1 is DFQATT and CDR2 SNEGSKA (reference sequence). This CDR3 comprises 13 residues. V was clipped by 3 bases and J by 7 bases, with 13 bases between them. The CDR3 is CSASWHQAQPQHF. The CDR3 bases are TGCAGTGCTAGTTGGCACCAGGCCCAGCCCCAGCATTTT.

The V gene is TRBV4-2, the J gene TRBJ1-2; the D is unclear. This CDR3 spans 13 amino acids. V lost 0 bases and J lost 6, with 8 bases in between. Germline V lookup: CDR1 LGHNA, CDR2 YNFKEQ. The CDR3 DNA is TGTGCCAGCAGCCAAGAATGGGTAGATGGCTACACCTTC. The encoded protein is CASSQEWVDGYTF.

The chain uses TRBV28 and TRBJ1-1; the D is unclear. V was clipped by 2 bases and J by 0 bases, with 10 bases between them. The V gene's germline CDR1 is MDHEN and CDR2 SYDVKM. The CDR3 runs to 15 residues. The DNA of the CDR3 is TGTGCCAGCAGTTTAGTGGGCAGAATGAACACTGAAGCTTTCTTT. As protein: CASSLVGRMNTEAFF.

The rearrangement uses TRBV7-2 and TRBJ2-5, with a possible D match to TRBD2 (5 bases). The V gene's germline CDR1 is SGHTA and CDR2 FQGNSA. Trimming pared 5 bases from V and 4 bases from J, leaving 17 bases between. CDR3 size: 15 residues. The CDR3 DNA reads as TGTGCCAGCAGCCAAATGGTCGGGGTAGCAGAGACCCAGTACTTC. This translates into CASSQMVGVAETQYF.

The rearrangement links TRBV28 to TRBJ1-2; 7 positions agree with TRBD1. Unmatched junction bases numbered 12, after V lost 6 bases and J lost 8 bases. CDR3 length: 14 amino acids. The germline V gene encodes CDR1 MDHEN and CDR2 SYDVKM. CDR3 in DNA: TGTGCCAGCAGACCCTCCGGGACAGCTGGAGGCTACACCTTC. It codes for CASRPSGTAGGYTF.

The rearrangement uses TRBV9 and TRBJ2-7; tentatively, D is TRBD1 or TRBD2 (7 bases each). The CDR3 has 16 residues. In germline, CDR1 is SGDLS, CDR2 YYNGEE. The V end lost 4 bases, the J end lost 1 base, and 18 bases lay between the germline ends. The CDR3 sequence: CASSPRGGGSSYEQYF. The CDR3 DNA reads TGTGCCAGCAGCCCCCGAGGGGGCGGGAGTTCCTACGAGCAGTACTTC. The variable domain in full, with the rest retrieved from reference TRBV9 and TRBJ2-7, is DSGVTQTPKHLITATGQRVTLRCSPRSGDLSVYWYQQSLDQGLQFLIQYYNGEERAKGNILERFSAQQFPDLHSELNLSSLELGDSALYFCASSPRGGGSSYEQYFGPGTRLTVT.

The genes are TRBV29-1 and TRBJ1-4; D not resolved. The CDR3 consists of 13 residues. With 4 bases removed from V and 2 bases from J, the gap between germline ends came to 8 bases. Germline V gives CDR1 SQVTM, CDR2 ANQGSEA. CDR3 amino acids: CSVGRATNEKLFF. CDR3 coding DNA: TGCAGCGTTGGAAGGGCCACTAATGAAAAACTGTTTTTT.

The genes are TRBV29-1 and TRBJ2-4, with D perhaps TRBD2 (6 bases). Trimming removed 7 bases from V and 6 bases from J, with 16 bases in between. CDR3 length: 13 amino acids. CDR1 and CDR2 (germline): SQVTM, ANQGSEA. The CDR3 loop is CSAKRWRGNIQYF. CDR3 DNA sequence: TGCAGCGCTAAACGATGGCGGGGAAACATTCAGTACTTC.

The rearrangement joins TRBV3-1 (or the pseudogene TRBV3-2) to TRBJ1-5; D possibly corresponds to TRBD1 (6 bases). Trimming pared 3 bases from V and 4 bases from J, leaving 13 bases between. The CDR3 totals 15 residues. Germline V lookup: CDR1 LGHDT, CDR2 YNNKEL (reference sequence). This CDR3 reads CASSHSTGANQPQHF. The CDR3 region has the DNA TGTGCCAGCAGCCATTCGACAGGAGCTAATCAGCCCCAGCATTTT.

This CDR3 reads CASSLVGGGRGDTDTQYF. The CDR3 DNA is TGTGCCAGCAGCTTAGTTGGGGGAGGGCGAGGAGACACAGATACGCAGTATTTT. The chain links TRBV11-2 to TRBJ2-3, with TRBD2 matching 7 bases. Germline CDR1 SGHAT, CDR2 FQNNGV. This CDR3 contains 18 residues. V lost 1 base, J lost 2 bases, and 12 bases stayed unmatched.

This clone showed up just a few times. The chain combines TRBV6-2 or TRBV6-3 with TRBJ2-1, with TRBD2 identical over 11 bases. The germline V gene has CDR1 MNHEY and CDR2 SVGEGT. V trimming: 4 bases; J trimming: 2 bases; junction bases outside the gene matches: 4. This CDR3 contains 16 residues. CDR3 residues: CASSSSGRRTYNEQFF. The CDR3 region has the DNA TGTGCCAGCAGTTCTAGCGGGAGGCGGACCTACAATGAGCAGTTCTTC.

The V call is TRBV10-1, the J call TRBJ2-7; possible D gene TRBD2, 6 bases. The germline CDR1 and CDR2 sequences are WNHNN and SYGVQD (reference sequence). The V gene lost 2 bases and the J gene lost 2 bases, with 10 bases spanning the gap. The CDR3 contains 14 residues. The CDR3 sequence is CASSEKAGPYEQYF. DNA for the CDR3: TGCGCCAGCAGTGAGAAAGCGGGCCCCTACGAGCAGTACTTC.

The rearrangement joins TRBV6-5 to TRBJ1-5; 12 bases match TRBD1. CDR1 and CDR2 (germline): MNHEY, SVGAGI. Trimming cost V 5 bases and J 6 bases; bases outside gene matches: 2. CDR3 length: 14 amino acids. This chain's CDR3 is CASSPGQGAQPQHF. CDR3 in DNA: TGTGCCAGCAGTCCGGGACAGGGGGCTCAGCCCCAGCATTTT.

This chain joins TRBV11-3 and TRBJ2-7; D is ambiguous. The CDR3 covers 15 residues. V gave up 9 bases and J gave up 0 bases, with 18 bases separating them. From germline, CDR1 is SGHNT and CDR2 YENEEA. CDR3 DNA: TGTGCCAGGGCTCCTTTGGCTGGGCCCTCCTACGAGCAGTACTTC. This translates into CARAPLAGPSYEQYF.

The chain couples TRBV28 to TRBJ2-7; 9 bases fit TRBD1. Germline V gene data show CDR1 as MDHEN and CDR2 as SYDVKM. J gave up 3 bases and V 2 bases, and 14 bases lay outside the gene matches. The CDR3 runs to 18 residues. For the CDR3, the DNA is TGTGCCAGCAGTTTAGACCGGGACAGGGTTTATGGCGACTACGAGCAGTACTTC. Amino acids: CASSLDRDRVYGDYEQYF.

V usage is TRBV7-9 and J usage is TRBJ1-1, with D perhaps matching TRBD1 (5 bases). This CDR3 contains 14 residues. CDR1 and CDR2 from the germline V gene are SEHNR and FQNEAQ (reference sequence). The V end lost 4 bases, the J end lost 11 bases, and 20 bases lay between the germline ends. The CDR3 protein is CASSSSDSSYGAFF. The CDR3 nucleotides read TGTGCCAGCAGCTCGAGCGACAGTTCCTATGGCGCTTTCTTT.

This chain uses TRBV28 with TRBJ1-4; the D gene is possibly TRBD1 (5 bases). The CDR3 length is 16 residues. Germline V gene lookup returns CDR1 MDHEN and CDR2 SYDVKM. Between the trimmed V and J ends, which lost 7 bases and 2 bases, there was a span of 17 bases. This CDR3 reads CASIKRGGTTNEKLFF. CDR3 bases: TGTGCCAGCATCAAGCGGGGGGGGACGACTAATGAAAAACTGTTTTTT.

CDR3 residues: CASTLGEWTEAFF. As DNA, the CDR3 is TGTGCCAGCACTCTGGGAGAGTGGACTGAAGCTTTCTTT. The rearrangement links TRBV6-5 to TRBJ1-1, with D unclear. Germline CDR1 reads MNHEY; CDR2 reads SVGAGI. V was shortened by 7 bases and J by 5 bases, with 14 bases between the two germline ends. The CDR3 consists of 13 residues.

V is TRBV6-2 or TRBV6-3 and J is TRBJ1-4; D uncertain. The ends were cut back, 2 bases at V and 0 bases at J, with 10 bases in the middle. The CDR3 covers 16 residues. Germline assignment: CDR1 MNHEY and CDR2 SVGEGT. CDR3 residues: CASSYVPSATNEKLFF. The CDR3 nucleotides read TGTGCCAGCAGTTACGTCCCCAGCGCAACTAATGAAAAACTGTTTTTT.